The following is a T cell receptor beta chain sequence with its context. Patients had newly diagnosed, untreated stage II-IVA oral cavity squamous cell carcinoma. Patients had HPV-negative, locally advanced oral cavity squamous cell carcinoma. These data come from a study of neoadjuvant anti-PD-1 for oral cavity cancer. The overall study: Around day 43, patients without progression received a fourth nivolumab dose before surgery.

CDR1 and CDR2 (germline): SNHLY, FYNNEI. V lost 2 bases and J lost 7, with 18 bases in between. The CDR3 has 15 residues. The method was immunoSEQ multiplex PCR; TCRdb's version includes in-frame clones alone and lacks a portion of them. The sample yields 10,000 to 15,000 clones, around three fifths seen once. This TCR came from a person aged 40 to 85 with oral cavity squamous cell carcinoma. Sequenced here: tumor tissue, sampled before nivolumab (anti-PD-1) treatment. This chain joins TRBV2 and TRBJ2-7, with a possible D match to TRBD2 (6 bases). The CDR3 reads CASSESGGAGGEQYF. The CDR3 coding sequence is TGTGCCAGCAGTGAATCCGGCGGGGCGGGTGGAGAGCAGTACTTC.